This entry lists 7 T cell receptor beta chains sequenced from one sample in a study of immune heterogeneity within non-small cell lung tumors. The authors amplified TCR beta CDR3 by multiplex PCR with 32 V and 13 J primers. TCRdb re-called the multiplex PCR reads with MiXCR, one entry per CDR3 protein. The data hold 14,000 to 15,000 distinct CDR3 sequences, with about 30% observed a single time. TCRs were amplified from about 640 ng gDNA of bulk tumor per sample. From each primary tumor, several far-apart biopsies were obtained during surgery. These patients got curative surgery after being newly diagnosed with untreated non-small cell lung cancer. Sequences were obtained from lung tumor tissue. These receptors originate from a man aged 35 to 55 with non-small cell lung cancer.

This clonotype was counted ten times or more. This chain joins TRBV6-1 and TRBJ1-2, with 9 bases fitting TRBD1. This CDR3 has 15 residues. Germline CDR1 MNHNS, CDR2 SASEGT. J gave up 3 bases and V 5 bases, and 7 bases lay outside the gene matches. The DNA of the CDR3 is TGTGCCAGCAGTTCGCCGACAGGGGGGGACTATGGCTACACCTTC. It yields the protein CASSSPTGGDYGYTF.

As regards this clonotype: It may be a read error: a sequence one base away is much more abundant. The gene calls are TRBV7-9 and TRBJ2-7; 10 bases agree with TRBD1. From germline, CDR1 is SEHNR and CDR2 FQNEAQ (reference sequence). This CDR3 is built from 16 residues. With 9 bases clipped from V and 2 bases from J, the junction kept 13 bases outside the gene matches. CDR3 sequence reads: CARSPLGGTGAYEQYF. The CDR3, as DNA: TGTGCCAGAAGCCCCCTGGGGGGGACAGGGGCCTACGAGCAGTACTTC.

This clonotype is medium-sized. The chain carries TRBV2 and TRBJ1-3; TRBD1 might be the D (5 bases). The V gene lost 6 bases and the J gene lost 4 bases, with 16 bases spanning the gap. Germline lookup yields CDR1 SNHLY and CDR2 FYNNEI. The CDR3 runs to 15 residues. The CDR3 is CASSEAGAPGNTIYF. As DNA, the CDR3 is TGTGCCAGCAGCGAGGCCGGGGCTCCCGGAAACACCATATATTTT. Drawing the rest from reference TRBV2 and TRBJ1-3, the complete variable domain is EPEVTQTPSHQVTQMGQEVILRCVPISNHLYFYWYRQILGQKVEFLVSFYNNEISEKSEIFDDQFSVERPDGSNFTLKIRSTKLEDSAMYFCASSEAGAPGNTIYFGEGSWLTVV.

This clonotype was seen a few times. At one boundary the junction diverges from the germline segment, which might be a read error. The genes are TRBV11-3 and TRBJ2-1; D is ambiguous. The CDR3 sequence is 13 residues long. Germline V gene data show CDR1 as SGHNT and CDR2 as YENEEA. The CDR3 reads CVSSRTTNSGPFF. DNA of the CDR3: TGTGTCAGCAGCCGAACGACAAATTCCGGGCCGTTCTTC. Supplemented by reference TRBV11-3 and TRBJ2-1, the full variable domain reads EAGVVQSPRYKIIEKKQPVAFWCNPISGHNTLYWYLQNLGQGPELLIRYENEEAVDDSQLPKDRFSAERLKGVDSTLKIQPAELGDSAVYLCVSSRTTNSGPFFGPGTRLTVL.

The V call is TRBV20-1, the J call TRBJ2-1, with 9 bases identical to TRBD2. Germline-derived CDR1 and CDR2 are DFQATT and SNEGSKA (reference sequence). J was trimmed by 3 bases and V by 8 bases; bases with no gene match: 14. The CDR3 has 16 residues. CDR3 loop: CSSQGPGLAFYNEQFF. CDR3 in DNA: TGCAGTTCACAAGGTCCCGGACTAGCGTTCTACAATGAGCAGTTCTTC.

As to this clonotype: Relative to the germline gene, one junction end is altered; a read error may explain this. The chain carries TRBV7-7 and TRBJ1-5, with TRBD1 matching over 7 bases. This CDR3 is built from 16 residues. Per the germline V gene, CDR1 is SSHAT and CDR2 is FNYEAQ (reference sequence). CDR3 residues: CASSRIRDSEGQPQLF. The CDR3 bases are TGTGCCAGCAGCCGTATCCGGGACAGTGAAGGACAGCCCCAGCTTTTT.

This clonotype showed up just a few times. The chain carries TRBV5-6 and TRBJ2-1; 7 bases are a match to TRBD2. Per the germline V gene, CDR1 is SGHDT and CDR2 is YYEEEE. V gave up 4 bases and J gave up 10 bases; unmatched junction bases: 17. This CDR3 spans 16 amino acids. The CDR3 here is CASSTEPGLKGREQFF. DNA of the CDR3: TGTGCCAGCAGCACGGAACCGGGACTAAAGGGTCGGGAGCAGTTCTTC.